The 30 T cell receptor beta chains listed next were all sequenced from one sample in a study of Ad26.COV2.S vaccination and SARS-CoV-2 variants (dated by TCRdb to about 2021). Sample treatment or condition, as interpreted from the label and publication: roughly 18 received Ad26.COV2.S at low or high dose, single or two shots; about 5 received placebo; per-sample allocation not given. Repertoires of vaccine and placebo recipients were sequenced from samples taken on day 63 after the first injection. The library relied on the immunoSEQ multiplex PCR assay. Drawn from immuneACCESS, this table holds only the in-frame rearrangements with V and J called that TCRdb kept. Clones are partly lost; checked studies trace under half to an unresolved V gene and leave the rest unexplained. For this sample there are about 220,000 clones; 88% appear just once. The ten largest clonotypes hold roughly 10% of the sample.

The sequences come from peripheral blood, collected in a trial of Ad26.COV2.S vaccine versus placebo. These receptors were taken from a person between 18 and 59 years old who received the Ad26.COV2.S COVID-19 vaccine or a placebo.

This sequence joins TRBV15 and TRBJ1-6; D possibly corresponds to TRBD1 (5 bases). Trimming shortened V by 0 bases and J by 6 bases, and 15 bases separated the two germline ends. Germline loops: CDR1 LNHNV, CDR2 YYDKDF (reference sequence). CDR3 length equals 17 residues. This chain's CDR3 is CATSRDRGGRGNSPLHF. The CDR3, as DNA: TGTGCCACCAGCAGAGATCGGGGGGGAAGGGGTAATTCACCCCTCCACTTT.

The chain combines TRBV5-6 with TRBJ1-3; TRBD1 aligns across 10 bases. This CDR3 region has 15 residues. Per germline, CDR1 SGHDT and CDR2 YYEEEE. V lost 5 bases, J lost 2 bases, and 4 bases stayed unmatched. In DNA form, the CDR3 reads TGTGCCAGCAGGGGACAGGGGCGGCCTGGAAACACCATATATTTT. Translation: CASRGQGRPGNTIYF. Looking up the rest from reference TRBV5-6 and TRBJ1-3 gives the full variable domain: DAGVTQSPTHLIKTRGQQVTLRCSPKSGHDTVSWYQQALGQGPQFIFQYYEEEERQRGNFPDRFSGHQFPNYSSELNVNALLLGDSALYLCASRGQGRPGNTIYFGEGSWLTVV.

V and J are TRBV18 and TRBJ1-5; D ambiguous. This CDR3 is 15 amino acids long. Germline V lookup: CDR1 KGHSH, CDR2 LQKENI. The V and J ends lost 4 bases and 3 bases respectively, with 13 bases between them. This CDR3 is CASSLPGPYNQPQHF. The CDR3, as DNA: TGTGCCAGCTCACTTCCGGGCCCGTACAATCAGCCCCAGCATTTT.

The chain employs TRBV13 and TRBJ2-7; 9 positions agree with TRBD2. V trimming: 1 base; J trimming: 0 bases; junction bases outside the gene matches: 4. CDR1 is PRHDT, CDR2 FYEKMQ, per germline (reference sequence). The CDR3 is made up of 16 amino acids. The CDR3 loop is CASSLVASGVSYEQYF. The CDR3, as DNA: TGTGCCAGCAGCTTAGTAGCTAGCGGGGTCTCCTACGAGCAGTACTTC.

V and J are TRBV5-5 and TRBJ2-7; maybe TRBD1 (6 bases). The CDR3 is made up of 14 amino acids. Per the germline V gene, CDR1 is SGHKS and CDR2 is YYEKEE (reference sequence). Trimming shortened V by 4 bases and J by 3 bases, and 14 bases separated the two germline ends. CDR3 protein: CASSPEDRHYEQYF. CDR3 bases: TGTGCCAGCAGCCCAGAGGACAGACACTACGAGCAGTACTTC.

The genes are TRBV4-2 and TRBJ2-3; TRBD1 agrees at 11 bases. The CDR3 is 17 amino acids. Germline loops: CDR1 LGHNA, CDR2 YNFKEQ. Unmatched junction bases numbered 10, after V lost 4 bases and J lost 4 bases. This chain's CDR3 is CASSRSSGQGGPDTQYF. The CDR3 DNA is TGTGCCAGCAGCCGGAGTTCGGGACAGGGGGGCCCAGATACGCAGTATTTT.

This CDR3 reads CSASPGTGYNEQFF. In DNA, the CDR3 is TGCAGTGCTAGTCCCGGGACAGGCTACAATGAGCAGTTCTTC. The chain links TRBV20-1 to TRBJ2-1; the match to TRBD1 covers 8 bases. In germline, CDR1 is DFQATT, CDR2 SNEGSKA (reference sequence). The CDR3 runs 14 residues. V lost 3 bases to trimming and J lost 3 bases; unmatched junction nucleotides: 4.

V gene TRBV12-3 or TRBV12-4 combines with J gene TRBJ2-6, with D unresolved. Between the trimmed V and J ends, which lost 4 bases and 4 bases, there was a span of 5 bases. The CDR3 consists of 13 residues. The CDR3 region is CASSWSGANVLTF. The CDR3 nucleotides read TGTGCCAGCAGTTGGTCAGGGGCCAACGTCCTGACTTTC.

This chain joins TRBV13 and TRBJ2-1; 15 positions match TRBD2. The CDR3 length is 20 residues. Looked up from germline, CDR1 is PRHDT and CDR2 is FYEKMQ (reference sequence). V lost 4 bases, J lost 1 base, and 11 bases stayed unmatched. The CDR3 here is CASSSLTSGTSGRSYNEQFF. In nucleotides, the CDR3 is TGTGCCAGCAGCTCCCTAACCTCCGGGACTAGCGGGAGGTCCTACAATGAGCAGTTCTTC.

The chain employs TRBV27 and TRBJ2-1; 14 bases map to TRBD2. The CDR3 is made up of 15 amino acids. J lost 8 bases, V lost 5 bases, and 5 bases had no gene match. Germline V gene lookup returns CDR1 MNHEY and CDR2 SMNVEV (reference sequence). The CDR3 sequence: CASSRTSGGWDEQFF. The CDR3 DNA sequence: TGTGCCAGCAGTCGGACTAGCGGGGGGTGGGATGAGCAGTTCTTC.

The chain uses TRBV11-2 and TRBJ1-6; TRBD1 is a possible D gene (5 bases). Trimming removed 0 bases from V and 5 bases from J, with 5 bases in between. The CDR3 has 14 residues. Germline CDR1 is SGHAT and CDR2 is FQNNGV. CDR3 protein: CASSLDRDNSPLHF. The DNA of the CDR3 is TGTGCCAGCAGCTTAGACAGGGATAATTCACCCCTCCACTTT.

This chain joins TRBV12-3 or TRBV12-4 and TRBJ1-2, with unresolved D. V gave up 6 bases and J gave up 5 bases, with 13 bases separating them. This CDR3 contains 13 residues. The CDR3 DNA reads TGTGCCAGCAGCCCCGGGAGAAGTTATGGCTACACCTTC. This sequence encodes CASSPGRSYGYTF.

The chain recombines TRBV3-1 (or the pseudogene TRBV3-2) with TRBJ2-2, with TRBD2 matching over 8 bases. This CDR3 comprises 16 residues. The V gene's germline CDR1 is LGHDT and CDR2 YNNKEL (reference sequence). The V segment lost 1 base and the J segment 1 base; nucleotides outside the gene matches: 2. The CDR3: CASSQATSGNTGELFF. As DNA, the CDR3 is TGTGCCAGCAGCCAAGCAACTAGCGGGAACACCGGGGAGCTGTTTTTT.

The rearrangement uses TRBV5-6 and TRBJ2-7; 7 bases align to TRBD1. Trimming cost V 2 bases and J 3 bases; bases outside gene matches: 8. This CDR3 spans 15 amino acids. Per germline, CDR1 SGHDT and CDR2 YYEEEE. In DNA form, the CDR3 reads TGTGCCAGCAGCTTCAGGGGGAGAGGGCACTACGAGCAGTACTTC. Residues: CASSFRGRGHYEQYF.

This chain joins TRBV9 and TRBJ1-2, with D maybe TRBD1 (6 bases). The CDR3 covers 15 residues. V was shortened by 3 bases and J by 4 bases, with 16 bases between the two germline ends. CDR1 and CDR2 (germline): SGDLS, YYNGEE. The chain's CDR3 is CASSDPQGRVYGYTF. The DNA of the CDR3 is TGTGCCAGCAGCGATCCACAGGGACGTGTCTATGGCTACACCTTC.

This sequence joins TRBV5-1 and TRBJ1-2; a weak D match, TRBD1 (5 bases). V lost 0 bases to trimming and J lost 7 bases, with 13 bases between them. This CDR3 has 14 residues. The germline gives CDR1 SGHRS, CDR2 YFSETQ. CDR3 in amino acids: CASSLAGQGAGYTF. The DNA of the CDR3 is TGCGCCAGCAGCTTGGCCGGGCAGGGCGCTGGCTACACCTTC.

The chain has TRBV27 and TRBJ2-7; the match to TRBD1 covers 7 bases. CDR1 is MNHEY, CDR2 SMNVEV, per germline (reference sequence). V lost 6 bases and J lost 2; bases outside the gene matches: 13. This CDR3 has 16 residues. The DNA for the CDR3 is TGTGCCAGCAGCCCCCTAGGGTCCCAGGGGGCCTACGAGCAGTACTTC. It yields the protein CASSPLGSQGAYEQYF.

The J gene is TRBJ1-2, the V gene TRBV6-5; D is uncertain. The ends were cut back, 5 bases at V and 2 bases at J, with 9 bases in the middle. Germline-derived CDR1 and CDR2 are MNHEY and SVGAGI. CDR3 size: 13 residues. CDR3 coding DNA: TGTGCCAGCAGTCTAGACGGGAACTATGGCTACACCTTC. It translates to CASSLDGNYGYTF.

V gene TRBV7-3 combines with J gene TRBJ2-3; 14 bases align to TRBD2. The V gene's germline CDR1 is SGHTA and CDR2 FQGTGA. The CDR3 extends over 18 amino acids. Trimming at V came to 1 base and at J to 0 bases, leaving 3 bases not matched to a gene. CDR3 loop: CASSLRGTSGGSTDTQYF. CDR3 nucleotides: TGTGCCAGCAGCTTAAGGGGGACTAGCGGGGGCAGCACAGATACGCAGTATTTT. Full variable domain (remainder filled in from reference TRBV7-3 and TRBJ2-3): GAGVSQTPSNKVTEKGKYVELRCDPISGHTALYWYRQSLGQGPEFLIYFQGTGAADDSGLPNDRFFAVRPEGSVSTLKIQRTERGDSAVYLCASSLRGTSGGSTDTQYFGPGTRLTVL.

The chain employs TRBV29-1 and TRBJ1-1; 8 bases fit TRBD1. This CDR3 region has 12 residues. CDR1 SQVTM and CDR2 ANQGSEA come from the germline V gene. Trimming removed 7 bases from V and 1 base from J; junction bases left unmatched: 2. This CDR3 reads CSGGQGNTEAFF. The CDR3, as DNA: TGCAGCGGCGGACAGGGGAACACTGAAGCTTTCTTT.

The chain uses TRBV28 and TRBJ2-7, with 8 bases fitting TRBD2. Per the germline V gene, CDR1 is MDHEN and CDR2 is SYDVKM. Losses at the gene ends were 4 bases for V and 1 base for J; bases not matched to a gene: 3. The CDR3 is 14 residues long. Here the CDR3 reads CASSSSGRSYEQYF. CDR3 sequence (DNA): TGTGCCAGCAGTTCGAGCGGGAGATCCTACGAGCAGTACTTC.

V gene TRBV5-6 combines with J gene TRBJ2-7; D call uncertain. The CDR3 runs 13 residues. Trimming cost V 4 bases and J 2 bases, with 10 bases left between them. Germline-derived CDR1 and CDR2 are SGHDT and YYEEEE. The CDR3 DNA reads TGTGCCAGCAGCCCGATAGACCCCTACGAGCAGTACTTC. It specifies CASSPIDPYEQYF.

The chain has TRBV18 and TRBJ1-6; no clear D. Germline CDR1 and CDR2: KGHSH and LQKENI. Trimming shortened V by 2 bases and J by 0 bases, and 8 bases separated the two germline ends. The CDR3 runs to 16 residues. In nucleotides, the CDR3 is TGTGCCAGCTCACCATTGGAGAGCTCCTATAATTCACCCCTCCACTTT. As protein: CASSPLESSYNSPLHF. Complete variable domain (other parts from reference TRBV18 and TRBJ1-6): NAGVMQNPRHLVRRRGQEARLRCSPMKGHSHVYWYRQLPEEGLKFMVYLQKENIIDESGMPKERFSAEFPKEGPSILRIQQVVRGDSAAYFCASSPLESSYNSPLHFGNGTRLTVT.

The rearrangement links TRBV10-3 to TRBJ2-2; no firm D call. The V end was cut by 7 bases, the J end by 2 bases, with 8 bases between. From germline, CDR1 is ENHRY and CDR2 SYGVKD. There are 13 residues in the CDR3. DNA of the CDR3: TGTGCCATCACCCAAAGTAACACCGGGGAGCTGTTTTTT. It specifies CAITQSNTGELFF.

The chain uses TRBV6-2 or TRBV6-3 and TRBJ1-2; weak D call: TRBD1 (5 bases). CDR1 is MNHEY, CDR2 SVGEGT, per germline. Trimming took off 7 bases at V and 4 bases at J, with 13 bases between the two ends. The CDR3 is 13 residues long. Here the CDR3 reads CASTPTAPYGYTF. CDR3 in DNA: TGTGCCAGCACCCCGACAGCCCCCTATGGCTACACCTTC.

The rearrangement uses TRBV13 and TRBJ1-2, with TRBD1 identical over 8 bases. The V segment lost 4 bases and the J segment 0 bases; nucleotides outside the gene matches: 1. The CDR3 covers 14 residues. Germline CDR1 PRHDT, CDR2 FYEKMQ (reference sequence). The CDR3 nucleotides read TGTGCCAGCAGCTCAGGGGGCGCTAACTATGGCTACACCTTC. As protein: CASSSGGANYGYTF. The full variable domain, its missing parts supplied by reference TRBV13 and TRBJ1-2, is AAGVIQSPRHLIKEKRETATLKCYPIPRHDTVYWYQQGPGQDPQFLISFYEKMQSDKGSIPDRFSAQQFSDYHSELNMSSLELGDSALYFCASSSGGANYGYTFGSGTRLTVV.

This chain uses TRBV7-8 with TRBJ2-5; D remains ambiguous. The V end lost 1 base, the J end lost 5 bases, and 8 bases lay between the germline ends. This CDR3 region has 13 residues. The V gene's germline CDR1 is SGHVS and CDR2 FQNEAQ. CDR3 residues: CASSLVSQETQYF. DNA of the CDR3: TGTGCCAGCAGCTTAGTCTCCCAGGAGACCCAGTACTTC.

This chain joins TRBV6-1 and TRBJ2-5; 9 bases align to TRBD1. Germline V CDR1 and CDR2: MNHNS, SASEGT. V dropped 0 bases and J dropped 0; count of bases not matched to a gene: 8. This CDR3 has 18 amino acids. The CDR3 loop reads CASSEATGTGSYQETQYF. In nucleotides, the CDR3 is TGTGCCAGCAGTGAAGCGACTGGGACAGGGTCGTACCAAGAGACCCAGTACTTC.

The chain uses TRBV28 and TRBJ1-5; D not certain. This CDR3 spans 15 amino acids. V dropped 7 bases and J dropped 1 base, with 14 bases sitting between them. The germline gives CDR1 MDHEN, CDR2 SYDVKM. The CDR3 is CASTIMVGSNQPQHF. CDR3 in DNA: TGTGCCAGCACCATTATGGTGGGGAGCAATCAGCCCCAGCATTTT.

This chain links TRBV5-1 with TRBJ2-3, with D hard to call. The ends were cut back, 3 bases at V and 2 bases at J, with 16 bases in the middle. CDR3 size: 16 residues. CDR1 and CDR2 from the germline V gene are SGHRS and YFSETQ. CDR3 in DNA: TGCGCCAGCAGCTCGGACGTCCATAGGGCCACAGATACGCAGTATTTT. It is translated as CASSSDVHRATDTQYF.